The source of this T cell receptor beta chain is a study of blood T cell repertoires in COVID-19. Background on the study: Sites across the United States, Italy and Spain contributed samples from acute and convalescent COVID-19. T cells, B-cell-depleted T cells, or PBMCs provided the cDNA or gDNA that served as material.

Germline V gene lookup returns CDR1 LNHNV and CDR2 YYDKDF (reference sequence). This CDR3 comprises 17 residues. V shed 0 bases and J shed 0 bases, with 12 bases lying between them. As handled by the study authors: Quantification of nucleated cells was approximated via reference gene primer amplification. The protocol was immunoSEQ multiplex PCR, while the TCRdb copy is restricted to in-frame clones and leaves out a portion. From that table come the V and J calls and clone size; the DNA was used to work out D and trimming. The sample shows a few hundred thousand clones, roughly 89% of them seen only once.

The clonotype originates from a woman aged 25-40 years with active or convalescent COVID-19. This chain links TRBV15 with TRBJ1-3; no firm D call. Sequencing was done on a sample of peripheral blood. CDR3 bases: TGTGCCACCAGCAGAGATTACATGGCGGCCTCTGGAAACACCATATATTTT. Translation gives CATSRDYMAASGNTIYF.